Below, 27 T cell receptor beta chains from the same sample are listed, as sequenced in a study of T cell responses to AZD1222 COVID-19 vaccine. The repertoire was sequenced with immunoSEQ multiplex PCR; TCRdb's copy has only in-frame clones and lacks some. Of some 120,000 clones listed, approximately 85% are singletons. This material consisted of peripheral blood, taken on day 0 of AZD1222 vaccination. Every receptor here comes from an adult in good health.

This chain links TRBV7-2 with TRBJ1-4, with 10 bases identical to TRBD1. Germline V gene lookup returns CDR1 SGHTA and CDR2 FQGNSA. J was trimmed by 7 bases and V by 5 bases; bases with no gene match: 7. This CDR3 spans 15 amino acids. DNA for the CDR3: TGTGCCAGCAGCATGGGACAGGGGAGAGGTGAAAAACTGTTTTTT. This translates into CASSMGQGRGEKLFF.

This chain links TRBV7-9 with TRBJ2-3; D is ambiguous. From germline, CDR1 is SEHNR and CDR2 FQNEAQ (reference sequence). This CDR3 spans 12 amino acids. The ends were cut back, 5 bases at V and 6 bases at J, with 9 bases in the middle. CDR3 amino acids: CASSLLFDTQYF. CDR3 nucleotides: TGTGCCAGCAGCCTTTTATTCGATACGCAGTATTTT.

V usage is TRBV29-1 and J usage is TRBJ2-1; no clear D. V gave up 4 bases and J gave up 12 bases, with 13 bases separating them. This CDR3 is 11 amino acids long. CDR1 and CDR2 (germline): SQVTM, ANQGSEA. CDR3 sequence reads: CSVAFGPGQFF. The CDR3 DNA sequence: TGCAGCGTTGCGTTTGGACCCGGGCAGTTCTTC.

This chain uses TRBV23-1 with TRBJ1-3; D unresolved. TRBV23-1 is designated an ORF whose function remains uncertain. Trimming pared 2 bases from V and 6 bases from J, leaving 5 bases between. The CDR3 is 12 residues long. Here the CDR3 DNA reads TGCGCCAGCAGTCAACGGGAAAACACCATATATTTT. Protein: CASSQRENTIYF.

A word on this clone: Its ends do not fully match the called genes, so a read error is possible. This chain uses TRBV19 with TRBJ1-3; D unclear. Germline lookup yields CDR1 LNHDA and CDR2 SQIVND (reference sequence). This CDR3 contains 11 residues. This CDR3 is CASTINREEYF. The CDR3 DNA follows: TGTGCCAGTACTATAAACCGGGAAGAATATTTT.

This clone was observed once. J is TRBJ2-7 and V is TRBV7-8; possibly TRBD2 for D (6 bases). Germline values: CDR1 SGHVS, CDR2 FQNEAQ. The CDR3 sequence is 13 residues long. V was pared by 6 bases and J by 6 bases, with 15 bases between. The CDR3 bases are TGTGCCAGCAGTACGGGGGTTGGAGGCGAGCAGTACTTC. It is translated as CASSTGVGGEQYF.

The chain joins TRBV12-1 to TRBJ2-2; the table's TRBD2 call for D was not verified on the DNA. TRBV12-1 represents a pseudogene. The length of the CDR3 is 17 residues. The DNA of the CDR3 is TGTGCCAGCAGCCCCCATCATGTGCGGACGAACACCGGGGAGCTGTTTTTT. Protein sequence: CASSPHHVRTNTGELFF.

CDR3 loop: CASSYRDRGSYEQYF. The CDR3 region has the DNA TGTGCCAGCAGTTACCGGGACAGGGGTTCCTACGAGCAGTACTTC. The V and J genes are TRBV6-5 and TRBJ2-7; 10 bases fit TRBD1. There are 15 residues in the CDR3. Losses at the gene ends were 2 bases for V and 1 base for J; bases not matched to a gene: 2. The germline V gene encodes CDR1 MNHEY and CDR2 SVGAGI.

This clone was found once. The gene calls are TRBV7-9 and TRBJ2-7, with a weak D call TRBD1 (6 bases). Germline CDR1 SEHNR, CDR2 FQNEAQ (reference sequence). V lost 9 bases and J 0 bases, leaving 9 bases between the germline ends. This CDR3 has 12 amino acids. The CDR3 region has the DNA TGTGCCAGTGGACAGAGCTCCTACGAGCAGTACTTC. Residues: CASGQSSYEQYF.

The chain links TRBV29-1 to TRBJ1-1; TRBD1 agrees at 7 bases. This CDR3 contains 14 residues. V was pared by 5 bases and J by 11 bases, with 17 bases of the junction left unmatched. Germline V gene sequence: CDR1 SQVTM, CDR2 ANQGSEA. CDR3 protein: CSVYTGTAPTGAFF. The CDR3 bases are TGCAGCGTTTATACCGGGACAGCCCCCACGGGGGCTTTCTTT.

This sequence joins TRBV20-1 and TRBJ2-7; maybe TRBD2 (5 bases). V lost 6 bases and J 2 bases, leaving 8 bases between the germline ends. The CDR3 is 11 amino acids. Germline-derived CDR1 and CDR2 are DFQATT and SNEGSKA (reference sequence). CDR3 in DNA: TGCAGTGCGACCGGGACCTACGAGCAGTACTTC. It codes for CSATGTYEQYF.

This chain connects TRBV30 to TRBJ1-5, with a weak D call TRBD1 (5 bases). Trimming removed 3 bases at V and 3 bases at J, with 9 bases between. The CDR3 contains 13 residues. Germline loops: CDR1 GTSNPN, CDR2 SVGIG (reference sequence). The CDR3 loop reads CAWSGGDNQPQHF. As DNA, the CDR3 is TGTGCCTGGAGCGGGGGAGACAATCAGCCCCAGCATTTT.

The chain joins TRBV29-1 to TRBJ1-1, with D possibly matching TRBD1 (6 bases). V was shortened by 8 bases and J by 5 bases, with 18 bases between the two germline ends. The CDR3 loop spans 13 amino acids. Germline V lookup: CDR1 SQVTM, CDR2 ANQGSEA. The DNA for the CDR3 is TGCAGCCTAAGGGAAGGGGGAGGGACTGAAGCTTTCTTT. Its translation is CSLREGGGTEAFF.

The gene calls are TRBV7-2 and TRBJ2-2; TRBD1 matches at 9 bases. Germline V gene lookup returns CDR1 SGHTA and CDR2 FQGNSA. This CDR3 has 16 amino acids. The junction had 9 bases not matched to a gene; V was cut back by 4 bases and J by 6 bases. CDR3 sequence reads: CASSSIGTGKAGELFF. The CDR3 DNA reads TGTGCCAGCAGCTCGATCGGGACAGGGAAGGCCGGGGAGCTGTTTTTT.

This chain connects TRBV6-1 to TRBJ2-7; D perhaps matches TRBD2 (6 bases). V was clipped by 2 bases and J by 0 bases, with 11 bases between them. Germline V lookup: CDR1 MNHNS, CDR2 SASEGT. The CDR3 totals 15 residues. CDR3 region: CASSEYGTGSYEQYF. In DNA form, the CDR3 reads TGTGCCAGCAGTGAATACGGGACTGGCTCCTACGAGCAGTACTTC.

V gene TRBV6-1 combines with J gene TRBJ1-5; 9 nucleotides agree with TRBD1. V was clipped by 4 bases and J by 0 bases; unmatched bases: 4. Germline CDR1 and CDR2: MNHNS and SASEGT. The CDR3 sequence is 16 residues long. CDR3 protein: CASSVGTGFSNQPQHF. As DNA, the CDR3 is TGTGCCAGCAGTGTTGGGACAGGGTTTAGCAATCAGCCCCAGCATTTT.

The chain is built from TRBV7-3 and TRBJ2-7, with D unresolved. The CDR3 spans 15 residues. Trimming shortened V by 5 bases and J by 5 bases, and 19 bases separated the two germline ends. Germline V gives CDR1 SGHTA, CDR2 FQGTGA. The CDR3 region is CASSPLNAAKDEQYF. The CDR3 DNA reads TGTGCCAGCAGCCCCCTTAATGCAGCTAAGGACGAGCAGTACTTC.

The V and J genes are TRBV6-4 and TRBJ1-2, with 8 bases lining up with TRBD1. Unmatched junction bases numbered 11, after V lost 3 bases and J lost 8 bases. Germline V gene data show CDR1 as MRHNA and CDR2 as SNTAGT. The CDR3 length is 15 residues. CDR3 sequence (DNA): TGTGCCAGCAGTGAAGATTTCCAGGGGGCGCGGGGCTACACCTTC. Residues: CASSEDFQGARGYTF.

The V call is TRBV18, the J call TRBJ1-1; 9 bases fit TRBD1. This CDR3 comprises 17 residues. Germline lookup yields CDR1 KGHSH and CDR2 LQKENI. The V gene end was trimmed by 5 bases and the J gene end by 1 base; junction bases not matched to a gene: 11. In DNA form, the CDR3 reads TGTGCCAGCTCAGCCGGGACAGGGTCCCCTCAGAACACTGAAGCTTTCTTT. Encoded protein: CASSAGTGSPQNTEAFF.

A few counts support this clone. This sequence joins TRBV6-6 and TRBJ2-7; D not resolved. V lost 0 bases and J lost 2, with 8 bases in between. Germline V gene sequence: CDR1 MNHNY, CDR2 SVGAGI (reference sequence). The CDR3 spans 14 residues. The CDR3 DNA follows: TGTGCCAGCAGTTACTCTTCCGAAGCCTACGAGCAGTACTTC. Translation gives CASSYSSEAYEQYF.

This chain connects TRBV7-9 to TRBJ1-5, with 9 positions matching TRBD1. J gave up 7 bases and V 4 bases, and 8 bases lay outside the gene matches. The CDR3 extends over 15 amino acids. Germline lookup yields CDR1 SEHNR and CDR2 FQNEAQ (reference sequence). CDR3 sequence reads: CASSWTGAVGQPQHF. The CDR3 nucleotides read TGTGCCAGCAGCTGGACAGGGGCAGTAGGCCAGCCCCAGCATTTT.

The rearrangement joins TRBV9 to TRBJ2-7; 8 nucleotides align to TRBD2. The V gene end was trimmed by 0 bases and the J gene end by 1 base; junction bases not matched to a gene: 3. Per the germline V gene, CDR1 is SGDLS and CDR2 is YYNGEE. This CDR3 is built from 15 residues. The CDR3 nucleotides are TGTGCCAGCAGCGTAGAAACGGGGGGGTCCTACGAGCAGTACTTC. Its translation is CASSVETGGSYEQYF.

This sequence joins TRBV24-1 and TRBJ1-3; unclear D gene. The CDR3 has 13 residues. CDR1 and CDR2 (germline): KGHDR, SFDVKD. V shed 7 bases and J shed 0 bases, with 6 bases lying between them. The CDR3 sequence: CATSLSSGNTIYF. The CDR3 DNA reads as TGTGCCACCAGCCTGTCCTCTGGAAACACCATATATTTT.

The rearrangement links TRBV11-2 to TRBJ2-7, with 14 bases fitting TRBD2. V gave up 2 bases and J gave up 5 bases; unmatched junction bases: 5. Germline CDR1 reads SGHAT; CDR2 reads FQNNGV. This CDR3 spans 16 amino acids. The CDR3: CASSLIPGLAGDEQYF. The CDR3 bases are TGTGCCAGCAGCTTAATCCCGGGACTAGCGGGAGACGAGCAGTACTTC.

This chain uses TRBV28 with TRBJ2-3, with D tentatively TRBD2 (7 bases). CDR1 and CDR2 from the germline V gene are MDHEN and SYDVKM. The CDR3 extends over 14 amino acids. Deletions cut 2 bases from V and 5 bases from J, with 11 bases between. The CDR3 DNA follows: TGTGCCAGCAGTTTAGCGGGGGCTGGAGATACGCAGTATTTT. Protein sequence: CASSLAGAGDTQYF.

The chain is built from TRBV9 and TRBJ1-2; D not resolved. The germline V gene encodes CDR1 SGDLS and CDR2 YYNGEE. Trimming left V 4 bases short and J 7 bases short, with 14 bases between. The CDR3 extends over 13 amino acids. DNA of the CDR3: TGTGCCAGCAGCCCACGCCTGGGTGGTGGCTACACCTTC. The encoded protein is CASSPRLGGGYTF.

V usage is TRBV25-1 and J usage is TRBJ2-7, with a tentative D call TRBD2 (5 bases). The CDR3 is 15 residues long. Germline CDR1 is MGHDK and CDR2 is SYGVNS. V was trimmed by 6 bases and J by 4 bases, leaving 19 bases between them. This chain's CDR3 is CASSGNIGVQYEQYF. The CDR3, as DNA: TGTGCCAGCAGCGGGAACATAGGAGTACAATACGAGCAGTACTTC.